This TCR beta chain comes out of a study of blood T cell repertoires in COVID-19 (dated by TCRdb to 2019 to 2021). General notes on the study: Collaborator samples came from the United States, Italy and Spain and covered acute and convalescent phases of COVID-19. The material from the prospective study consisted of cDNA or gDNA derived from T cells, B-cell-depleted T cells, or PBMCs. The dataset comprised deeply sampled blood TCRbeta repertoires from subjects exposed to, actively infected with, or recovered from COVID-19. The repertoires were released in a freely available public database meant as a resource for research on the immune response to SARS-CoV-2. The samples were drawn from the first 160 participants of the ongoing ImmuneRACE study and from some 1,300 subjects provided by 6 global collaborators. Nearly every sample came with metadata listing a de-identified subject ID, COVID-19 status, age in years and sex. Where HLA class I and class II types were available, the types were taken from metadata supplied by the sample provider, not from assay-based typing.

The investigation overall reported the following: Clinical and demographic metadata were provided uncurated, with the amount varying by source and participant.

Each collaborating institution followed its own protocols to collect whole blood in K2EDTA tubes. For TCRbeta analysis, collaborators shipped samples as frozen whole blood, isolated PBMCs, or DNA extracted from either of those sample types. For this clone: The antigen it recognizes is unknown. The sample holds no much larger clone one base away, and base qualities are not on file.

The germline V gene provides CDR1 LGHNA and CDR2 YNFKEQ. V is trimmed back by 4 bases and J by 2 bases, and the junction contains 4 bases that no gene match accounts for. From cysteine to phenylalanine, the CDR3 is 15 amino acids long. Of the read, only the CDR3 DNA is kept; its 45 bases are in frame from base 1. TCRbeta CDR3 regions were amplified from genomic DNA by means of the immunoSEQ Assay, a bias-controlled multiplex PCR. On the study's bioinformatics: The number of nucleated cells in each sample was estimated from the amplification of reference gene primers within the assay. To quantify the absolute abundance of each unique TCRbeta CDR3 rearrangement, sequence reads were collapsed and filtered. For each sample, productive Simpson clonality was calculated as the square root of Simpson's diversity index over productive rearrangements. The clones in this table, taken by TCRdb from immuneACCESS, are in-frame only. Not every clone is retained; where verified, under half of the shortfall comes from an unresolved V gene, and the cause of the rest is unknown. That table furnishes V, J and clone size, whereas the DNA furnished D and trimming. The sample table holds over 45,000 clones, of which approximately 80% were seen once. The ten largest make up 5.5% to 7.5% of the sample.

This TCR derives from a man in his 60s with acute or convalescent COVID-19. Sequencing used peripheral blood. The chain uses TRBV4-2 and TRBJ2-2; 7 bases in between match TRBD1. CDR3 reads: CASSRNRGNTGELFF. The DNA sequence reads TGTGCCAGCAGCCGAAACAGGGGAAACACCGGGGAGCTGTTTTTT.